This TCR beta chain is from a study of beta chain features in type 1 diabetes. Study-level findings and limits: PCR might favor shorter templates, but any such skew would affect patients and controls equally. TCRB CDR3s from Type 1 diabetes patients were moderately but significantly shorter in all four CD4+ subsets.

The CDR3 sequence is 14 residues long. Per the germline V gene, CDR1 is GTSNPN and CDR2 is SVGIG (reference sequence). Germline trimming cut 1 base from V and 4 bases from J; bases unmatched to any gene: 2. Every bit of the isolated RNA underwent reverse transcription, so sequencing read expressed TCRB transcripts. Sequencing used immunoSEQ multiplex PCR; TCRdb keeps in-frame clones, though not all of them. This sample has about 300,000 clones, with approximately 13% found just once. Note on this clone: Its specificity is not known. Other DNA sequences in the sample encode the same CDR3.

The sequencing input was naive CD4+ T cells from blood. The TCR originated in a woman between 18 and 30 years old with type 1 diabetes. The V call is TRBV30, the J call TRBJ2-1, with 9 bases matching TRBD2. Here the CDR3 reads CAWSGLADYNEQFF. For the CDR3, the DNA is TGTGCCTGGAGTGGACTAGCGGATTACAATGAGCAGTTCTTC.